This entry lists 2 T cell receptor beta chains sequenced from one sample in a study of blood T cells in healthy people across ages. Using a J-beta primer mix together with a sample-barcoded 5' primer, a second PCR was run for about 7 to 12 cycles. TCRdb called the 5' RACE reads again in MiXCR, with one record for every CDR3 protein. This table holds hundreds of thousands of distinct CDR3 sequences, more than 40% found once. The sample was blood. All receptors derive from a man between 60 and 75 years old in good health.

This clonotype was seen only once. The chain employs TRBV5-6 and TRBJ1-6, with D possibly being TRBD1 (5 bases). The CDR3 extends over 16 amino acids. From germline, CDR1 is SGHDT and CDR2 YYEEEE. V lost 3 bases and J 6 bases, leaving 16 bases between the germline ends. Here the CDR3 reads CASSYPAGTVNSPLHF. The CDR3 coding sequence is TGTGCCAGCAGCTACCCTGCCGGGACGGTTAATTCACCCCTCCACTTT.

V is TRBV3-1 and J is TRBJ1-6, with a possible D match to TRBD1 (5 bases). V dropped 2 bases and J dropped 13 bases, with 9 bases sitting between them. CDR3 length: 12 residues. CDR1 and CDR2 (germline): LGHDT, YNNKEL (reference sequence). The CDR3 DNA is TGTGCCAGCAGCCAACGGGGGTTCCCCCTCCACTTT. Translated: CASSQRGFPLHF.